The rows below give T cell receptor beta chains drawn from one sample of a study of cytomegalovirus exposure and HLA in healthy donors. Sequencing used immunoSEQ multiplex PCR; TCRdb keeps in-frame clones, though not all of them. The sample consists of about 200,000 clones, 79% of them appearing once. The sample comprised PBMCs. Source of these receptors: a girl between 5 and 17 years old in good health and CMV-seropositive. Both conserved end residues are part of each CDR3. A D gene is named only where the DNA matches it firmly. Clone size is shown for a subset of rows, as once, few, many or a class of expanded clone.

J,D,size,V,DNA,CDR3
TRBJ1-4,TRBD1,once,TRBV4-2,TGTGCCAGCAGCCAAACCGACAGGGGTCGTGAAAAACTGTTTTTT,CASSQTDRGREKLFF
TRBJ2-3,TRBD2,once,TRBV10-1,TGCGCCAGCAGTGTAACTAGCGGGGGGCGAAATACGCAGTATTTT,CASSVTSGGRNTQYF
TRBJ2-7,TRBD1,-,TRBV7-2,TGTGCCAGCAGCCTGTTAGGACAGGGAGTATTCGAGCAGTACTTC,CASSLLGQGVFEQYF
TRBJ1-5,-,few,TRBV7-2,TGTGCCAGCAGCTTAGGAGTTCATAGCAATCAGCCCCAGCATTTT,CASSLGVHSNQPQHF
TRBJ2-7,TRBD2,-,TRBV19,TGTGCCAGTAGCGGACTAGCGGGGGCCCAAAACTCCTACGAGCAGTACTTC,CASSGLAGAQNSYEQYF
TRBJ1-2,TRBD1,-,TRBV4-1,TGCGCCAGCAGCCGAGATCCTGGGACAGGAGGCCTGGGGTATGGCTACACCTTC,CASSRDPGTGGLGYGYTF
TRBJ1-2,-,-,TRBV2,TGTGCCAGCAGTGTGGAAGGACAAACGACTAACTATGGCTACACCTTC,CASSVEGQTTNYGYTF
TRBJ2-3,-,few,TRBV4-2,TGTGCCAGCAGCCAAGATCTTTCCAGGGGCGCTTCCCGTGTATATACGCAGTATTTT,CASSQDLSRGASRVYTQYF
TRBJ2-5,-,-,TRBV18,TGTGCCAGCTCCTCAAGGCAGGGGCAAGAGACCCAGTACTTC,CASSSRQGQETQYF
TRBJ1-5,-,-,TRBV29-1,TGCAGCGTTAGCGACGGTGTCCTAGGCAATCAGCCCCAGCATTTT,CSVSDGVLGNQPQHF
TRBJ1-4,TRBD1,-,TRBV18,TGTGCCAGCTCACCAGCAGGGGGTAATGAAAAACTGTTTTTT,CASSPAGGNEKLFF
TRBJ1-2,TRBD1,-,TRBV5-4,TGTGCCAGCAGCTTCGACAGGGGCCATAACTATGGCTACACCTTC,CASSFDRGHNYGYTF
TRBJ2-3,-,-,TRBV15,TGTGCCACCAGCACCCTACGGGGGAACACAGATACGCAGTATTTT,CATSTLRGNTDTQYF
TRBJ1-2,-,-,TRBV11-3,TGTGCCAGCAGCTCTCTCTATGGCTACACCTTC,CASSSLYGYTF
TRBJ1-1,-,-,TRBV11-2,TGTGCCAGCAGCTTAGTAGCCGGTGAAGCTTTCTTT,CASSLVAGEAFF
TRBJ1-4,-,-,TRBV5-1,TGCGCCAGCAGCTTGGGGGACACTAAGGGGGAAAAACTGTTTTTT,CASSLGDTKGEKLFF
TRBJ1-1,TRBD1,-,TRBV6-5,TGTGCCAGCAGGCTGACAGGGGATCTCACTGAAGCTTTCTTT,CASRLTGDLTEAFF